This entry concerns a single T cell receptor (beta chain). The germline CDR1 and CDR2 sequences are SNHLY and FYNNEI. V was pared by 7 bases and J by 9 bases, with 13 bases between. The CDR3 sequence is 12 residues long. The data stem from a study of T-cell reconstitution after alpha-beta-depleted transplantation in children. Unique molecular identifiers tagged the TCRbeta library. TCRdb reprocessed the PCR reads via MiXCR and lists one record per CDR3 protein. The table records 500,000 or so distinct CDR3 sequences, approximately 30% of them present only once. The sequence was obtained from a human donor who donated a stem cell graft to a child with aplastic anemia. The sequences come from PBMCs from the stem cell graft donor, collected from the stem cell graft. This sequence joins TRBV2 and TRBJ2-1, with D maybe TRBD2 (5 bases). The CDR3 region has the DNA TGTGCCAGCACTTCGGCCGGAGGTGAGCAGTTCTTC. Its translation is CASTSAGGEQFF.